This TCR beta chain was found in a study of T cell responses to AZD1222 COVID-19 vaccine. Points from the study as a whole: Without day 14 samples, only post-peak T cell repertoires were studied.

CDR3 size: 12 residues. Trimming left V 1 base short and J 7 bases short, with 5 bases between. The germline gives CDR1 LGHDT, CDR2 YNNKEL (reference sequence). Generated by immunoSEQ multiplex PCR, the TCRdb table keeps only in-frame clones and is missing some. Of 150,000 to 200,000 clones in the sample, 80% to 95% were seen once. As for this clone: Its antigen is undetermined. Distinct nucleotide sequences in the sample also encode this CDR3.

The origin of this receptor is an adult who received the AZD1222 COVID-19 vaccine. The gene calls are TRBV3-1 (or the pseudogene TRBV3-2) and TRBJ1-5; D uncertain. The specimen comprised peripheral blood, sampled 28 days after the second AZD1222 dose. This chain's CDR3 is CASSQGGQPQHF. The CDR3 nucleotides read TGTGCCAGCAGCCAAGGGGGACAGCCCCAGCATTTT.